This T cell receptor beta chain derives from a study of blood T cell repertoires in COVID-19. Recovered status in Cohort 3 required two negative PCRs, clearance, or symptom resolution. The germline gives CDR1 MNHEY, CDR2 SMNVEV (reference sequence). This CDR3 has 17 residues. Trimming at V came to 6 bases and at J to 2 bases, leaving 13 bases not matched to a gene. As handled by the study authors: Amplification of reference gene primers was used by the study to estimate nucleated cell counts. Clones were read by immunoSEQ multiplex PCR, and TCRdb kept only the in-frame ones, dropping some. V and J calls plus clone size are reproduced from that table; the DNA served to infer D and trimming. The table lists approximately 270,000 clones, more than 75% of them singletons.

The receptor was isolated from a man aged 35-49 years who had recovered from COVID-19. The chain links TRBV27 to TRBJ2-1; 7 bases agree with TRBD1. The sample comprised PBMCs or T cells enriched from blood (not recorded which). CDR3 DNA: TGTGCCAGCAGAACTTTCCTGGTGGGACAGACCTACAATGAGCAGTTCTTC. Translation: CASRTFLVGQTYNEQFF.